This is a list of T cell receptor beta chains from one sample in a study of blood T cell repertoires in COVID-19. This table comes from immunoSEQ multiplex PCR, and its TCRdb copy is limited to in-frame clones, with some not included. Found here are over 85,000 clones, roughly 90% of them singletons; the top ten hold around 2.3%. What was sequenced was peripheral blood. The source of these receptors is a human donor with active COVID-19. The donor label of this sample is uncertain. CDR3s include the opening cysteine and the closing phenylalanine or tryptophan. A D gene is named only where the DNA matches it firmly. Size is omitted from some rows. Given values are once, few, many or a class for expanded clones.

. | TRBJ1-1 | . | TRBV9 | TGTGCCAGCAGCTCAACCAAGAGGGGGTGGCCTGAAGCTTTCTTT | CASSSTKRGWPEAFF
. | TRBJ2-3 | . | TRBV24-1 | TGTGCCACCAGTTCCTCTAGACTAGAATCTAGCACAGATACGCAGTATTTT | CATSSSRLESSTDTQYF
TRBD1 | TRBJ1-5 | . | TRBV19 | TGTGCCAGTAGTATAGCTCTGTCCGGGACAGCCTTCAATCAGCCCCAGCATTTT | CASSIALSGTAFNQPQHF
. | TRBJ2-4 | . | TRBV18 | TGTGCCAGCGCCCAGGGGGCCAAAAACATTCAGTACTTC | CASAQGAKNIQYF
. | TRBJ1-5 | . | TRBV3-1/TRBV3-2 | TGTGCCAGCAGCCGCCAAAGGGGGGGTCAGCCCCAGCATTTT | CASSRQRGGQPQHF
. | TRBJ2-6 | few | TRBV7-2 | TGTGCCAGCAGCCAACTGACTAGTCTCTCTGGGGCCAACGTCCTGACTTTC | CASSQLTSLSGANVLTF
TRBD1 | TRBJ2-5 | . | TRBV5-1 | TGCGCCAGCAGCTTGACAGGGGGCAGTCGTCAAGAGACCCAGTACTTC | CASSLTGGSRQETQYF
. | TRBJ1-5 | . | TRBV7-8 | TGTGCCAGCAGCTCCCGACAGCTACGCACGTATAGCAATCAGCCCCAGCATTTT | CASSSRQLRTYSNQPQHF
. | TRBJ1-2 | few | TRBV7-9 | TGTGCCAGCACTACAAATAACTATGGCTACACCTTC | CASTTNNYGYTF
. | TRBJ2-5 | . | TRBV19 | TGTGCCAGTAGTTGGGGTGGGGGCTTGTACCAAGAGACCCAGTACTTC | CASSWGGGLYQETQYF
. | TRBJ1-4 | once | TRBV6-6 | TGTGCCAGCAGTCGACGGGCCACAAGAGGGCTAAATGAAAAACTGTTTTTT | CASSRRATRGLNEKLFF
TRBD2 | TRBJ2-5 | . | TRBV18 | TGTGCCAGCTCACCACAGGATCGGGGGGGCCAAAAAGAGACCCAGTACTTC | CASSPQDRGGQKETQYF
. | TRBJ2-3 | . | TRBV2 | TGTGCCAGCAGCGAGAGGGATACGCAGTATTTT | CASSERDTQYF
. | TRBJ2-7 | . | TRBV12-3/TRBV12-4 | TGTGCCAGCAGCCCCGGACAGATCTACGAGCAGTACTTC | CASSPGQIYEQYF
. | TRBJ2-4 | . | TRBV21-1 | TGTGCCAGCAGCCAAGGGTGGGCGCGGGACATTCAGTACTTC | CASSQGWARDIQYF
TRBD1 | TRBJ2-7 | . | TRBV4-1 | TGCGCCAGCAGCCAAGGGGGGACAGGGAACGAGCAGTACTTC | CASSQGGTGNEQYF
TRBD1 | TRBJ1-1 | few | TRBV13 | TGTGCCAGCAGCTCAAACCTAGGGACAGGTAGTAGCACTGAAGCTTTCTTT | CASSSNLGTGSSTEAFF
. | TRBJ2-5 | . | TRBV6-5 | TGTGCCAGCAGTCGGGGGACAGACCAAGAGACCCAGTACTTC | CASSRGTDQETQYF
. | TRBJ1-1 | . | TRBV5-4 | TGTGCCAGCAGCTTTGTCGGTCAGAACACTGAAGCTTTCTTT | CASSFVGQNTEAFF
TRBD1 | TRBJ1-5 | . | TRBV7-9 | TGTGCCAGCAGCTCAACAGGGGGCCCTCAGCCCCAGCATTTT | CASSSTGGPQPQHF
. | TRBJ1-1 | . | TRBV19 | TGTGCCACCCGGTCTCCCGGACAGTCCGCCTCTGAAGCTTTCTTT | CATRSPGQSASEAFF
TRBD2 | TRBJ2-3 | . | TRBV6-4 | TGTGCCAGCAGTGAACGAGCGGGGGGACCAGATACGCAGTATTTT | CASSERAGGPDTQYF
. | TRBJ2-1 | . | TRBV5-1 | TGCGCCAGCAGCTCCTCCCAAGGCAGGCTGTCCTACAATGAGCAGTTCTTC | CASSSSQGRLSYNEQFF
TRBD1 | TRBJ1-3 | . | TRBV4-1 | TGCGCCAGCAGCCAGACAGGGGGAAACACCATATATTTT | CASSQTGGNTIYF
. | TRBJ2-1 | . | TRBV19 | TGTGCCAGTAGGCTGGGTGGGGCCCCCTACAATGAGCAGTTCTTC | CASRLGGAPYNEQFF
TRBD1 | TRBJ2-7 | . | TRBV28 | TGTGCCAGCAGGCTGACAGGGATCGCCTACGAGCAGTACTTC | CASRLTGIAYEQYF
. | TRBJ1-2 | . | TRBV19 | TGTGCCAGTAGTACGACACTCCTCGGAGGCTATGGCTACACCTTC | CASSTTLLGGYGYTF
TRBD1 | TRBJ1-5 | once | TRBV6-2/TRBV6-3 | TGTGCCAGCAGCCAGGACAGGGAAAACCAGCCCCAGCATTTT | CASSQDRENQPQHF
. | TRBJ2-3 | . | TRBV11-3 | TGTGCCAGCAGCGTAGGCGGGGGCGCCCGAGGAGATACGCAGTATTTT | CASSVGGGARGDTQYF
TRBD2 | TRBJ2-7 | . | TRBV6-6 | TGTGCCAGCAGCTATAGCGGGTTCACCTACGAGCAGTACTTC | CASSYSGFTYEQYF
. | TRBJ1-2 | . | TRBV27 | TGTGCCAGCAGTTCCTTCTCGATCCCCGACTGGTATGGCTACACCTTC | CASSSFSIPDWYGYTF
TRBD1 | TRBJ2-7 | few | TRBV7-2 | TGTGCCAGCAGCTTTGAGTCCGGGACAGCCTTTTACGAGCAGTACTTC | CASSFESGTAFYEQYF
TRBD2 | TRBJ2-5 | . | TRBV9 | TGTGCCAGCAGCGTAGGTGTAGCGGGGGGGCCCCAAGAGACCCAGTACTTC | CASSVGVAGGPQETQYF
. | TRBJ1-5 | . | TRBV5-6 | TGTGCCAGCAGCTTGGACAGGCGTCAGCCCCAGCATTTT | CASSLDRRQPQHF
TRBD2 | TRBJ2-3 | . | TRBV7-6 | TGTGCCAGCAGCTTTCGCGGGGGGGAGCCGGCAGATACGCAGTATTTT | CASSFRGGEPADTQYF
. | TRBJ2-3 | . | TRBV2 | TGTGCCAGCAGACCCCAGGGGATAGATACGCAGTATTTT | CASRPQGIDTQYF
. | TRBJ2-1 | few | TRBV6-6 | TGTGCCAGCAGCCCGGTACTATTAGGTGAGCAGTTCTTC | CASSPVLLGEQFF
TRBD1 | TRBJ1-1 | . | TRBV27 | TGTGCCAGCAGTACCCGACAGGGCAACACTGAAGCTTTCTTT | CASSTRQGNTEAFF
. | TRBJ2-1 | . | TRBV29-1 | TGCAGCGTTGAACCTTCCCTAGCAGACAATGAGCAGTTCTTC | CSVEPSLADNEQFF
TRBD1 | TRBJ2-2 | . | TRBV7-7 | TGTGCCAGCAGCTTAAGGACAGGGAAATATCCCGGGGAGCTGTTTTTT | CASSLRTGKYPGELFF
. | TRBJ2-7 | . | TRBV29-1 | TGCAGCGTTAAGGGGGAGAGCTCCTACGAGCAGTACTTC | CSVKGESSYEQYF
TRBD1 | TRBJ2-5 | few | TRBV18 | TGTGCCAGCTCACACCGGGACAGGGGGCTAGAGACCCAGTACTTC | CASSHRDRGLETQYF
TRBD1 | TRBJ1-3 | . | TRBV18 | TGTGCCAGCTCACCAGACAGGGGCTCTGGAAACACCATATATTTT | CASSPDRGSGNTIYF
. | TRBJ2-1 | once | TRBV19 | TGTGCCAGTGAGACGGGGTCCTACAATGAGCAGTTCTTC | CASETGSYNEQFF
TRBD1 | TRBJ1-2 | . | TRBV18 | TGTGCCAGCTCACGGACAGGGGATTATGGCTACACCTTC | CASSRTGDYGYTF
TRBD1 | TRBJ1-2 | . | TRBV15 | TGTGCCACCTCGATCGGGGACAGGGACTATGGCTACACCTTC | CATSIGDRDYGYTF
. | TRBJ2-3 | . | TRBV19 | TGTGCCAGTAACGGTCACCCTAGCACAGATACGCAGTATTTT | CASNGHPSTDTQYF
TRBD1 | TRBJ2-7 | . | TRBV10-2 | TGCGCCGGAGGGACAGGGGGCTACGAGCAGTACTTC | CAGGTGGYEQYF
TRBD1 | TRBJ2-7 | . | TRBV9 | TGTGCCAGCAGCGTGGACCCGGGACAGGGAGTCTACGAGCAGTACTTC | CASSVDPGQGVYEQYF
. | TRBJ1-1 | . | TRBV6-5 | TGTGCCAGCAGCCCCCTGCGAGGCACTGAAGCTTTCTTT | CASSPLRGTEAFF
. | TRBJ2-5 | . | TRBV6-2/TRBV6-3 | TGTGCCAGCAGTGGATTTTTAGGGGGGGTTAAAGAGACCCAGTACTTC | CASSGFLGGVKETQYF
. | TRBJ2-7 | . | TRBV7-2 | TGTGCCAGCAGCTTGAGGCGGACGGACACCTACGAGCAGTACTTC | CASSLRRTDTYEQYF
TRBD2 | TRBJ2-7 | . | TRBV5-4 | TGTGCCAGCAGCGCTGGGGGGGACTCCTACGAGCAGTACTTC | CASSAGGDSYEQYF
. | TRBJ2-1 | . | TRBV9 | TGTGCCAGCAGCGTAGGAGGTGCGGGGAATGAGCAGTTCTTC | CASSVGGAGNEQFF
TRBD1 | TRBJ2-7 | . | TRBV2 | TGTGCCAGCAGTGAATGGACAGGGGGCGATTACGAGCAGTACTTC | CASSEWTGGDYEQYF
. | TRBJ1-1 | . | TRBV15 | TGTGCCACCAGCCAAACCGGAGACACTGAAGCTTTCTTT | CATSQTGDTEAFF
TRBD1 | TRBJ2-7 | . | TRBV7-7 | TGTGCTAGCAGCTTATCCCCAGGGGGATCCTACGAGCAGTACTTC | CASSLSPGGSYEQYF
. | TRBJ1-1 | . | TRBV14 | TGTGCCAGCAGCGAACCGGTGGGGCGTGCTTTCTTT | CASSEPVGRAFF
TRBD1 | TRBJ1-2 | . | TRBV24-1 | TGTGCCACCAGTGACCACTCCCCTCAGTCGGACAGGAGCTATGGCTACACCTTC | CATSDHSPQSDRSYGYTF
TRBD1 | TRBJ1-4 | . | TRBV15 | TGTGCCACCAGCAGAGAGTATCAGGGGGCCTCAACTAATGAAAAACTGTTTTTT | CATSREYQGASTNEKLFF